This T cell receptor beta chain was sequenced for a study of blood T cell repertoires in COVID-19 (dated by TCRdb to the early 2020s). At the level of the whole study: The collaborator samples originated in the United States, Italy and Spain and spanned the acute and convalescent phases of COVID-19. The prospective study material was composed of cDNA or gDNA derived from T cells, B-cell-depleted T cells, or PBMCs. Subjects who had been exposed to COVID-19, were actively infected with it, or had recovered from it provided the deeply sampled blood TCRbeta repertoires that made up the dataset. The repertoires were released in a freely available public database intended as a resource for research on the immune response to SARS-CoV-2. Samples came from the ongoing ImmuneRACE study (first 160 participants) plus 1,254 subjects from 6 global collaborators. A de-identified subject ID, COVID-19 status, age in years and sex were almost always included in the sample metadata. Where available, HLA class I and class II types were taken from metadata supplied by the sample provider and were not determined by assay-based typing. Summary of the overall study and its limitations: Clinical and demographic metadata were provided uncurated, with the amount varying by source and participant.

TCRbeta CDR3 regions were amplified from genomic DNA by means of the immunoSEQ Assay, a bias-controlled multiplex PCR. As for how the authors treated the data: The number of nucleated cells in each sample was estimated by amplification of reference gene primers within the assay. To quantify the absolute abundance of each unique TCRbeta CDR3 rearrangement, sequence reads were collapsed and filtered. For each sample, productive Simpson clonality was calculated as the square root of Simpson's diversity index across productive rearrangements. In its TCRdb copy, this immuneACCESS table keeps in-frame sequences only and misses some clones. Where compared with another copy, unresolved V genes explain less than half of these, and the others have no known cause. That table furnishes V, J and clone size, whereas the DNA furnished D and trimming. The sample yields roughly 250,000 clones; 87% were counted once. About 6.3% of the sample is taken by the ten largest.

Enrolling through a virtual design, the prospective study's participants ranged in age from roughly 18 to 90 years and lived across 20 to 25 United States geographic areas. To assign participants to cohorts, the prospective study relied on clinical history that participants themselves reported in a screening survey and a study questionnaire. In the prospective study, whole blood, serum and a nasopharyngeal or oropharyngeal swab were collected from each participant by mobile phlebotomists. Additional blood draws and questionnaires over an approximately 2-month period could optionally be provided by prospective study participants. Before DNA extraction, blood samples from the prospective study were shipped at room temperature or frozen. The germline V gene (reference sequence) yields SEHNR for CDR1 and FQNEAQ for CDR2. After removal of 6 bases from V and 6 bases from J, the junction retains 6 bases not matched to a gene. The CDR3, cysteine through phenylalanine, is 13 amino acids long. Left in the record is the CDR3 DNA by itself, 39 bases read in frame from the first base.

This clone has a single count. Which antigen it targets is not known. Base qualities are missing; no much larger clone stands one base away. This TCR derives from a woman in her thirties with acute COVID-19. Input material: PBMCs or T cells enriched from blood (not recorded which). The chain couples TRBV7-9 to TRBJ2-3, with 7 bases aligning to TRBD2. The DNA sequence is TGTGCCAGCAGGACTACCGGGAGGGATACGCAGTATTTT. This gives the protein CASRTTGRDTQYF.